The present entry profiles one T cell receptor (beta chain) with its context. What it binds is unknown. TCRdb's table, derived via immunoSEQ multiplex PCR, lists solely in-frame clones and lacks some. The sample has over 150,000 clones; about 90% are singletons. The data derive from a study of T cell responses to AZD1222 COVID-19 vaccine. Study outcomes and limitations: The donor cohort was predominantly white British with a female majority, and clonal diversity may have been underestimated.

The material sequenced was peripheral blood, taken on day 0 of MenACWY control vaccination. This receptor was obtained from an adult in good health.

The CDR3, as DNA: TGTGCCAGCAGGCGGGACGGGAGCTCCTACAATGAGCAGTTCTTC. Translating gives CASRRDGSSYNEQFF. The chain couples TRBV18 to TRBJ2-1; the D gene is possibly TRBD2 (6 bases). The CDR3 runs to 15 residues. The germline V gene encodes CDR1 KGHSH and CDR2 LQKENI. Trimming took 8 bases from V and 0 from J, leaving 14 bases between them.